Ten or more counts support the clone carrying this T cell receptor beta chain. Its matching antigen is unknown. The CDR3 end falls 3 residues outside the read, so it is completed with the germline J gene. CVID subjects were neither ill nor on immunomodulatory or immunosuppressive medication at sampling. This sample is part of a study of T cell clonality in common variable immunodeficiency. General study results and limits: Fewer deletions and N-nucleotide insertions were reportedly seen in common variable immunodeficiency TCR beta sequences.

Germline values: CDR1 MDHEN, CDR2 SYDVKM. V was cut by 5 bases and J by 2 bases, with 19 bases left in between. CDR3 size: 17 residues. Clones were sequenced by immunoSEQ multiplex PCR, and TCRdb holds only the in-frame ones, with some missing. The repertoire consists of tens of thousands of clones, none detected only once. This chain uses TRBV28 with TRBJ2-1; D perhaps matches TRBD2 (6 bases). The origin of this receptor is a human donor with common variable immunodeficiency. Sample: peripheral blood mononuclear cells. CDR3 amino acids: CASSRPPGGGTYNEQFF. Partial CDR3 DNA: TGTGCCAGCAGTCGCCCTCCCGGGGGAGGTACCTACAATGAG.